The present entry profiles one T cell receptor (beta chain) with its context. Its cognate antigen is unknown. Every sample had a minimum of 6.5 million PBMCs isolated. This specimen belongs to a study of blood T cells in healthy people across ages. The study, taken as a whole, reports: Any conclusive comparison of naive versus antigen-experienced cells was prevented by using unsorted PBMCs.

The authors ran a second PCR of roughly 6 to 12 cycles using a sample-barcoded 5' primer and a J-beta primer mix. TCRdb re-called the 5' RACE reads through MiXCR, storing one row per CDR3 protein. The sample records hundreds of thousands of distinct CDR3 sequences, roughly 25% being singletons. The data also belong to a second study, concerning T cells of mothers and their children.

This clonotype originated in a boy aged 5-17 years in good health. What was sequenced was blood.

CDR3 DNA: TGTGCCAGCAGTGAGGGGACTGCAACTAATGAAAAACTGTTTTTT. This translates into CASSEGTATNEKLFF. The chain couples TRBV25-1 to TRBJ1-4; D possibly corresponds to TRBD1 (5 bases). CDR1 MGHDK and CDR2 SYGVNS come from the germline V gene. The CDR3 length is 15 residues. The V gene lost 3 bases and the J gene lost 0 bases, with 8 bases spanning the gap. Full variable domain (missing parts from reference TRBV25-1 and TRBJ1-4): EADIYQTPRYLVIGTGKKITLECSQTMGHDKMYWYQQDPGMELHLIHYSYGVNSTEKGDLSSESTVSRIRTEHFPLTLESARPSHTSQYLCASSEGTATNEKLFFGSGTQLSVL.